The T cell receptor (beta chain) described here comes from a study of shared clonotypes between healthy human individuals. Naive CD8 cells lacked CD45RO, underwent positive selection for CCR7 and left out terminally differentiated effector memory CD45RA+ cells. The donors were all Caucasian adults (living in Nashville, Tennessee). A word on this clone: The antigen remains undetermined.

Study results and caveats: Naive subsets tended to show greater estimated richness than memory subsets. The study found lower generation probabilities in non-shared clonotypes than in those shared by all four donors.

Using immunoSEQ multiplex PCR, the repertoire was profiled, and TCRdb retains in-frame clones only, with some absent. The repertoire holds some 2 million clones, about 94% seen once, with more than 0.95% in the top ten. Germline V gene data show CDR1 as SGDLS and CDR2 as YYNGEE. V lost 4 bases to trimming and J lost 1 base; unmatched junction nucleotides: 10. CDR3 size: 16 residues. This rearrangement joins TRBV9 to TRBJ2-5; 7 bases are shared with TRBD1. The sequence came from a man aged 18 to 30 in good health. Sequenced input: naive CD8+ T cells sorted from blood. The chain's CDR3 is CASSSLGQGVQETQYF. DNA for the CDR3: TGTGCCAGCAGCTCCCTTGGTCAGGGGGTCCAAGAGACCCAGTACTTC.